The 27 T cell receptor beta chains listed next were all sequenced from one sample in a study of blood T cell repertoires in COVID-19 (TCRdb year 2020). Library preparation used the immunoSEQ multiplex PCR assay. Drawn from immuneACCESS, this table holds only the in-frame rearrangements with V and J called that TCRdb kept. Clones are partly lost; checked studies trace under half to an unresolved V gene and leave the rest unexplained. Counted in this sample were 45,000 to 50,000 clones; roughly 88% of them appeared once. The ten biggest clones cover around 50% of the sample. Sequenced material: peripheral blood. These receptors all stem from a man between 65 and 85 years old with acute or convalescent COVID-19.

The rearrangement joins TRBV19 to TRBJ2-3; D is undetermined. This CDR3 spans 13 amino acids. V lost 5 bases and J 6 bases, leaving 12 bases between the germline ends. In germline, CDR1 is LNHDA, CDR2 SQIVND (reference sequence). The DNA for the CDR3 is TGTGCCAGTAGTGAGTCCCGGTGGGATACGCAGTATTTT. Residues: CASSESRWDTQYF.

This sequence joins TRBV28 and TRBJ2-7; D possibly corresponds to TRBD1 (6 bases). The CDR3 runs to 16 residues. Per germline, CDR1 MDHEN and CDR2 SYDVKM. Deletions cut 6 bases from V and 2 bases from J, with 20 bases between. The CDR3 DNA is TGTGCCAGCAGACCGACCGGGACACGACAAACCTACGAGCAGTACTTC. Translating it yields CASRPTGTRQTYEQYF.

The chain has TRBV18 and TRBJ2-5; 7 nucleotides line up with TRBD1. The germline gives CDR1 KGHSH, CDR2 LQKENI. The CDR3 runs to 14 residues. With 3 bases clipped from V and 4 bases from J, the junction kept 5 bases outside the gene matches. CDR3 in DNA: TGTGCCAGCTCACCGACAGGGAGCGGAGAGACCCAGTACTTC. Translating it yields CASSPTGSGETQYF.

The chain joins TRBV19 to TRBJ2-1, with 10 positions matching TRBD2. Unmatched junction bases numbered 5, after V lost 3 bases and J lost 6 bases. The CDR3 is made up of 15 amino acids. CDR1 and CDR2 from the germline V gene are LNHDA and SQIVND (reference sequence). The CDR3 nucleotides read TGTGCCAGTAGTATTCAGGCTAGCGGGAGCAATGAGCAGTTCTTC. Its translation is CASSIQASGSNEQFF.

The V and J genes are TRBV28 and TRBJ2-2; tentative D call: TRBD1 (7 bases). CDR3 size: 16 residues. Looked up from germline, CDR1 is MDHEN and CDR2 is SYDVKM. V lost 4 bases to trimming and J lost 3 bases, with 15 bases between them. CDR3 loop: CASSSPRGTDTGELFF. In DNA, the CDR3 is TGTGCCAGCAGTTCCCCTCGGGGGACAGACACCGGGGAGCTGTTTTTT. The complete variable domain, with remaining parts taken from reference TRBV28 and TRBJ2-2, reads DVKVTQSSRYLVKRTGEKVFLECVQDMDHENMFWYRQDPGLGLRLIYFSYDVKMKEKGDIPEGYSVSREKKERFSLILESASTNQTSMYLCASSSPRGTDTGELFFGEGSRLTVL.

This chain uses TRBV19 with TRBJ1-1; no reliable D call. The CDR3 is 12 amino acids. Germline CDR1 and CDR2: LNHDA and SQIVND (reference sequence). V lost 0 bases, J lost 8 bases, and 7 bases lay in between. CDR3 coding DNA: TGTGCCAGTAGTATAGATCTCTACGAAGCTTTCTTT. Translating gives CASSIDLYEAFF.

The chain employs TRBV5-5 and TRBJ2-3, with TRBD1 matching over 7 bases. This CDR3 has 15 residues. CDR1 and CDR2 from the germline V gene are SGHKS and YYEKEE (reference sequence). V shed 0 bases, J shed 2 bases, and the junction held 3 bases outside the gene matches. CDR3 nucleotides: TGTGCCAGCAGCTTGGAACAGGGGTCCACAGATACGCAGTATTTT. This encodes CASSLEQGSTDTQYF.

In its sample, this clone was seen a few times. The chain couples TRBV12-3 or TRBV12-4 to TRBJ2-1; no definite D call. CDR3 length equals 12 residues. The V end was cut by 3 bases, the J end by 10 bases, with 10 bases between. The CDR3 region has the DNA TGTGCCAGCAGTTTCGGGTGGCGCGAGCAGTTCTTC. Its protein product is CASSFGWREQFF.

The rearrangement joins TRBV5-8 to TRBJ2-2; a possible D gene is TRBD1 (6 bases). The V end was cut by 3 bases, the J end by 5 bases, with 11 bases between. Germline CDR1 SGHTS, CDR2 YDEGEE. The CDR3 is made up of 14 amino acids. CDR3 loop: CASSSGTPTGELFF. DNA of the CDR3: TGTGCCAGCAGCTCCGGGACACCTACCGGGGAGCTGTTTTTT.

J is TRBJ1-2 and V is TRBV4-1; 8 bases are a match to TRBD1. Germline trimming cut 4 bases from V and 8 bases from J; bases unmatched to any gene: 6. The germline V gene has CDR1 MGHRA and CDR2 YSYEKL. This CDR3 is built from 13 residues. The CDR3 region has the DNA TGCGCCAGCAGCCCACCGGGACAGGTAGGCTACACCTTC. Translation gives CASSPPGQVGYTF.

The J gene is TRBJ1-6, the V gene TRBV20-1; unclear D gene. Germline lookup yields CDR1 DFQATT and CDR2 SNEGSKA (reference sequence). The CDR3 runs 13 residues. V was cut by 3 bases and J by 8 bases, with 11 bases left in between. This chain's CDR3 is CSASVPGDSPLHF. The CDR3 DNA follows: TGCAGTGCTAGTGTCCCAGGTGATTCACCCCTCCACTTT.

The rearrangement uses TRBV9 and TRBJ1-2, with D maybe TRBD1 (6 bases). This CDR3 is 14 amino acids long. From germline, CDR1 is SGDLS and CDR2 YYNGEE. V gave up 4 bases and J gave up 7 bases, with 17 bases separating them. The CDR3 reads CASSYFQGTGGYTF. The CDR3 nucleotides are TGTGCCAGCAGCTACTTCCAGGGGACGGGTGGCTACACCTTC.

The rearrangement uses TRBV6-5 and TRBJ1-6; tentative D call: TRBD1 (5 bases). Germline CDR1 and CDR2: MNHEY and SVGAGI. V was clipped by 7 bases and J by 9 bases, with 16 bases between them. This CDR3 comprises 14 residues. As DNA, the CDR3 is TGTGCCAGCATCCGGCGGGGGTACAGTTCACCCCTCCACTTT. It encodes CASIRRGYSSPLHF.

This chain connects TRBV4-3 to TRBJ1-6, with 8 bases identical to TRBD1. CDR3 length: 16 residues. Germline V gene lookup returns CDR1 LGHNA and CDR2 YSLEER. V lost 6 bases, J lost 3 bases, and 7 bases stayed unmatched. This CDR3 reads CASRANDRGYNSPLHF. CDR3 sequence (DNA): TGCGCCAGCAGGGCCAATGACAGGGGCTATAATTCACCCCTCCACTTT.

The rearrangement joins TRBV2 to TRBJ1-5; no clear D gene. CDR3 size: 14 residues. The germline V gene encodes CDR1 SNHLY and CDR2 FYNNEI. V was pared by 6 bases and J by 4 bases, with 13 bases between. The DNA for the CDR3 is TGTGCCAGCAGCAACAGCTGGGTAAATCAGCCCCAGCATTTT. It encodes CASSNSWVNQPQHF. The full variable domain, rest sourced from reference TRBV2 and TRBJ1-5, is EPEVTQTPSHQVTQMGQEVILRCVPISNHLYFYWYRQILGQKVEFLVSFYNNEISEKSEIFDDQFSVERPDGSNFTLKIRSTKLEDSAMYFCASSNSWVNQPQHFGDGTRLSIL.

This chain's CDR3 is CASNPGQGNTEAFF. CDR3 bases: TGTGCCAGCAACCCCGGACAGGGAAACACTGAAGCTTTCTTT. This rearrangement joins TRBV9 to TRBJ1-1; 8 nucleotides agree with TRBD1. This CDR3 region has 14 residues. Germline CDR1 reads SGDLS; CDR2 reads YYNGEE. With 6 bases clipped from V and 2 bases from J, the junction kept 6 bases outside the gene matches.

This clone was seen only a few times. The rearrangement uses TRBV18 and TRBJ1-6, with 7 bases aligning to TRBD1. Germline V lookup: CDR1 KGHSH, CDR2 LQKENI. V gave up 6 bases and J gave up 10 bases; unmatched junction bases: 15. This CDR3 spans 16 amino acids. Written as DNA, the CDR3 is TGTGCCAGCTCCGCCGGGACAGTGACGATCGGATCACCCCTCCACTTT. Its protein product is CASSAGTVTIGSPLHF.

The V and J genes are TRBV28 and TRBJ1-2, with TRBD1 matching over 7 bases. The J segment lost 3 bases and the V segment lost 2 bases, leaving 0 bases of the junction unmatched. The germline V gene encodes CDR1 MDHEN and CDR2 SYDVKM. This CDR3 has 13 residues. The CDR3 protein is CASSLTGDYGYTF. CDR3 nucleotides: TGTGCCAGCAGTTTAACAGGGGACTATGGCTACACCTTC.

The gene calls are TRBV7-9 and TRBJ2-7; 13 bases line up with TRBD2. The germline gives CDR1 SEHNR, CDR2 FQNEAQ (reference sequence). V gave up 5 bases and J gave up 0 bases; unmatched junction bases: 10. The CDR3 has 18 residues. The CDR3 reads CASSAGLAGARNSYEQYF. Written as DNA, the CDR3 is TGTGCCAGCAGCGCCGGACTAGCGGGAGCCCGGAACTCCTACGAGCAGTACTTC.

The chain uses TRBV7-7 and TRBJ2-7, with TRBD2 matching over 8 bases. CDR1 and CDR2 from the germline V gene are SSHAT and FNYEAQ (reference sequence). The junction had 5 bases not matched to a gene; V was cut back by 4 bases and J by 6 bases. There are 13 residues in the CDR3. CDR3 in amino acids: CASSSYLAGEQYF. In nucleotides, the CDR3 is TGTGCCAGCAGCTCCTACCTAGCGGGCGAGCAGTACTTC.

The chain links TRBV7-8 to TRBJ2-7; no clear D gene. CDR1 is SGHVS and CDR2 is FQNEAQ in the germline V gene. The CDR3 runs to 17 residues. V lost 1 base to trimming and J lost 1 base, with 17 bases between them. The CDR3 region is CASSLVGGRILSYEQYF. CDR3 DNA: TGTGCCAGCAGCTTAGTAGGTGGCAGGATATTGTCCTACGAGCAGTACTTC.

The chain links TRBV6-5 to TRBJ1-1; no reliable D call. Trimming stripped 6 bases from V and 8 bases from J, with 22 bases between. This CDR3 is 15 amino acids long. CDR1 MNHEY and CDR2 SVGAGI come from the germline V gene. The CDR3 DNA reads TGTGCCAGCAGCCTGGAAGGAGGCAACCTACGGGAAGCTTTCTTT. Translation: CASSLEGGNLREAFF.

The V and J genes are TRBV29-1 and TRBJ1-1; TRBD1 matches at 7 bases. Germline values: CDR1 SQVTM, CDR2 ANQGSEA. There are 12 residues in the CDR3. Trimming removed 5 bases from V and 4 bases from J; junction bases left unmatched: 4. DNA of the CDR3: TGCAGCGTTCTCAGGGGGATCACTGAAGCTTTCTTT. It translates to CSVLRGITEAFF.

The chain is built from TRBV6-2 or TRBV6-3 and TRBJ2-7; TRBD2 aligns across 15 bases. Germline CDR1 and CDR2: MNHEY and SVGEGT. The V segment lost 5 bases and the J segment 5 bases; nucleotides outside the gene matches: 4. CDR3 length: 15 amino acids. The CDR3 region has the DNA TGTGCCAGCAGTCGGACTAGCGGGGGGGCCAACGAGCAGTACTTC. Translated: CASSRTSGGANEQYF.

The chain employs TRBV6-5 and TRBJ2-1, with 8 bases identical to TRBD2. V was clipped by 6 bases and J by 2 bases; unmatched bases: 6. This CDR3 is built from 15 residues. CDR1 is MNHEY and CDR2 is SVGAGI in the germline V gene. The CDR3 is CASRRRGDTYNEQFF. CDR3 bases: TGTGCCAGCAGAAGGCGGGGGGACACCTACAATGAGCAGTTCTTC.

The V call is TRBV5-4, the J call TRBJ2-7, with 13 bases fitting TRBD2. The CDR3 is 15 amino acids. The germline CDR1 and CDR2 sequences are SGHNT and YYREEE (reference sequence). V gave up 3 bases and J gave up 3 bases; unmatched junction bases: 3. CDR3 sequence: CASSSRTSGSYEQYF. Here the CDR3 DNA reads TGTGCCAGCAGCTCCAGGACTAGCGGGAGCTACGAGCAGTACTTC.

The chain carries TRBV5-4 and TRBJ1-2, with D possibly being TRBD1 (5 bases). The CDR3 has 15 amino acids. In germline, CDR1 is SGHNT, CDR2 YYREEE (reference sequence). Trimming left V 1 base short and J 4 bases short, with 14 bases between. CDR3 protein: CASSLRAGHGYGYTF. CDR3 bases: TGTGCCAGCAGCTTGAGGGCAGGGCACGGCTATGGCTACACCTTC.